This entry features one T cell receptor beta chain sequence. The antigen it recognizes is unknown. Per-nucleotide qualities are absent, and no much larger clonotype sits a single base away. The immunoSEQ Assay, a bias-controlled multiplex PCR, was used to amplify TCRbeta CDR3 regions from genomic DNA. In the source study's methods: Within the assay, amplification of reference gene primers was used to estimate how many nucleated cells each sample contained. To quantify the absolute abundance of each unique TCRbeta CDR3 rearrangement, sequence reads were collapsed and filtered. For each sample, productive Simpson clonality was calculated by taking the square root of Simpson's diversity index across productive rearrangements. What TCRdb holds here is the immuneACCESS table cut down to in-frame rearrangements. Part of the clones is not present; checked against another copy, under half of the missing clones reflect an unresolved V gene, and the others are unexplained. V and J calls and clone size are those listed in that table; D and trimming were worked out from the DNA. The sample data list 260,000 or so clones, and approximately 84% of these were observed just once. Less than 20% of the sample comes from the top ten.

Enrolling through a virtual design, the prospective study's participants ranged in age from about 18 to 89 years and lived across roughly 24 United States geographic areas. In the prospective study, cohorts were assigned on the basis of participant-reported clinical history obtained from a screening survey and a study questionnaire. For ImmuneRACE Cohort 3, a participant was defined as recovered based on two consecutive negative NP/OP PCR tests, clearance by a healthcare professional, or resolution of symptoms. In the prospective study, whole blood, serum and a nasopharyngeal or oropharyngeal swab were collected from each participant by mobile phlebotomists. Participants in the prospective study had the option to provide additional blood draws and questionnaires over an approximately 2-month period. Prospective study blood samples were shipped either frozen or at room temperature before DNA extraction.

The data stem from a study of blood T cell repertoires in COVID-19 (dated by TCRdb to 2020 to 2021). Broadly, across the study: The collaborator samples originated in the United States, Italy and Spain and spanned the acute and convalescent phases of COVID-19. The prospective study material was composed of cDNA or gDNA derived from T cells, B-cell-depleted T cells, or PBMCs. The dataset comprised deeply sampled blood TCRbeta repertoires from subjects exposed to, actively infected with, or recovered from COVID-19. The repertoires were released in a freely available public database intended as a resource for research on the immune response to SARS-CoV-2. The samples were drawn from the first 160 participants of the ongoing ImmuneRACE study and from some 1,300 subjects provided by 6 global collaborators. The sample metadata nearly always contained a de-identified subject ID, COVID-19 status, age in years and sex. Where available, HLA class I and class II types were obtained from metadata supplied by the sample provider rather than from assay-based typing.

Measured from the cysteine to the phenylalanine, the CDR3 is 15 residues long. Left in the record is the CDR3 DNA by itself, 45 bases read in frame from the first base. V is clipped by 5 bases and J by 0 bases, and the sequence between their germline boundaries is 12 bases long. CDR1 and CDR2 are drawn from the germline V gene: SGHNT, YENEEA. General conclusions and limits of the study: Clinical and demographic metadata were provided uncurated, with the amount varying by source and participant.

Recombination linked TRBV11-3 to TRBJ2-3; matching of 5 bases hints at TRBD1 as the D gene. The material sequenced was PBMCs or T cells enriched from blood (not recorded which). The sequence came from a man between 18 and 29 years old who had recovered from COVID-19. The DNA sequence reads TGTGCCAGCAGCGAAGGGGTTTCTAGCACAGATACGCAGTATTTT. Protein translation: CASSEGVSSTDTQYF.